One sample yielded the 8 T cell receptor beta chains listed below, sequenced in a study of blood T cell repertoires in COVID-19. The method was immunoSEQ multiplex PCR; TCRdb's version includes in-frame clones alone and lacks a portion of them. The sample yields fewer than 130,000 clones, just over 75% seen once. Sequencing was carried out using peripheral blood. The source is a woman of 80 years or more with acute or convalescent COVID-19.

This sequence joins TRBV6-5 and TRBJ2-5; the D gene is possibly TRBD2 (5 bases). The V end was cut by 4 bases, the J end by 4 bases, with 10 bases between. The CDR3 spans 13 residues. Germline CDR1 MNHEY, CDR2 SVGAGI. In DNA form, the CDR3 reads TGTGCCAGCAGTTTCGGGGTAGGAGAGACCCAGTACTTC. Protein sequence: CASSFGVGETQYF.

V and J are TRBV6-5 and TRBJ1-4, with D possibly TRBD1 on 6 matching bases. Trimming shortened V by 11 bases and J by 6 bases, and 16 bases separated the two germline ends. The CDR3 totals 13 residues. Germline V lookup: CDR1 MNHEY, CDR2 SVGAGI. The DNA for the CDR3 is TGTGCCGCGGGGGGCATAGTTGATGAAAAACTGTTTTTT. Its protein product is CAAGGIVDEKLFF.

This chain links TRBV6-2 or TRBV6-3 with TRBJ1-5, with D possibly being TRBD1 (6 bases). CDR1 and CDR2 from the germline V gene are MNHEY and SVGEGT. There are 15 residues in the CDR3. Between the trimmed V and J ends, which lost 0 bases and 5 bases, there was a span of 11 bases. CDR3 in DNA: TGTGCCAGCAGTTACTCGGGGGCCAGCCATCAGCCCCAGCATTTT. This translates into CASSYSGASHQPQHF.

V usage is TRBV10-1 and J usage is TRBJ2-7, with TRBD1 identical over 8 bases. CDR3 length equals 14 residues. Germline V gene sequence: CDR1 WNHNN, CDR2 SYGVQD (reference sequence). V lost 2 bases and J lost 6; bases outside the gene matches: 6. The CDR3 spells CASSEDRGEVEQYF. DNA of the CDR3: TGCGCCAGCAGTGAGGACAGGGGAGAGGTCGAGCAGTACTTC.

The genes are TRBV27 and TRBJ2-7, with 7 nucleotides matching TRBD2. Germline values: CDR1 MNHEY, CDR2 SMNVEV (reference sequence). CDR3 length: 13 residues. The V and J ends lost 6 bases and 7 bases, in that order; junction bases with no gene match: 9. The CDR3 here is CASRTSELEEQYF. The CDR3 DNA is TGTGCCAGCAGAACTAGCGAATTAGAAGAGCAGTACTTC.

This rearrangement joins TRBV3-1 (or the pseudogene TRBV3-2) to TRBJ2-7, with 8 bases that match TRBD2. J lost 4 bases, V lost 1 base, and 6 bases had no gene match. This CDR3 is built from 15 residues. Germline CDR1 and CDR2: LGHDT and YNNKEL (reference sequence). The CDR3 loop reads CASSQASSGRYEQYF. The CDR3 coding sequence is TGTGCCAGCAGCCAAGCTTCTAGCGGGCGGTACGAGCAGTACTTC.

The CDR3 here is CAISKGQGAYGYTF. CDR3 nucleotides: TGTGCCATCAGTAAGGGACAGGGGGCTTATGGCTACACCTTC. The rearrangement joins TRBV10-3 to TRBJ1-2; 12 bases align to TRBD1. The V segment lost 5 bases and the J segment 5 bases; nucleotides outside the gene matches: 3. The CDR3 length is 14 residues. Germline loops: CDR1 ENHRY, CDR2 SYGVKD.

The genes are TRBV5-1 and TRBJ1-3; D remains ambiguous. Germline V gene lookup returns CDR1 SGHRS and CDR2 YFSETQ. Trimming took 2 bases from V and 5 from J, leaving 14 bases between them. The CDR3 runs 15 residues. The CDR3 region is CASSLIGQARNTIYF. The CDR3 region has the DNA TGCGCCAGCAGCTTAATAGGCCAGGCCCGAAACACCATATATTTT.